This T cell receptor (beta chain) was sequenced for a study of OX40 agonist ivuxolimab in advanced cancers. The table came from immunoSEQ multiplex PCR; TCRdb's copy has only in-frame clones and leaves some out. The sample gives about 80,000 clones, more than 80% of which show up once; around 5.1% is in the top ten. This CDR3 spans 16 amino acids. Per the germline V gene, CDR1 is SEHNR and CDR2 is FQNEAQ (reference sequence). V shed 4 bases, J shed 4 bases, and the junction held 7 bases outside the gene matches. The receptor was isolated from an adult with an advanced solid tumor such as melanoma, head and neck, liver or kidney cancer. This specimen consisted of CD4+ or CD8+ T cells sorted from blood, obtained in a trial of the OX40 agonist ivuxolimab. The chain is built from TRBV7-9 and TRBJ2-5; 12 bases match TRBD1. CDR3 in amino acids: CASSSWDRGLLETQYF. The CDR3 bases are TGTGCCAGCAGCTCATGGGACAGGGGGCTGCTAGAGACCCAGTACTTC.